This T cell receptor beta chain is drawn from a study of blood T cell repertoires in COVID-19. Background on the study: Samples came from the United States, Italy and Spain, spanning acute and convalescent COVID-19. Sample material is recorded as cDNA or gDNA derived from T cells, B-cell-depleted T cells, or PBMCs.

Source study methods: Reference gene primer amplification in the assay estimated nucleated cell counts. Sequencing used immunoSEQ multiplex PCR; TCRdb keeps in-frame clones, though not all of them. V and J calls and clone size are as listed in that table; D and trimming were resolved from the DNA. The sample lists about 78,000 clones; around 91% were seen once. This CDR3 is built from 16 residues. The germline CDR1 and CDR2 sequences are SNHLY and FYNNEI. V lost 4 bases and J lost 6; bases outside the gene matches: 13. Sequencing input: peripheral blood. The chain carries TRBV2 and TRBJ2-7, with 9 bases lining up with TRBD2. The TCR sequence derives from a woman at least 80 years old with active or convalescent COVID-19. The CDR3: CASSARKAGGVREQYF. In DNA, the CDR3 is TGTGCCAGCAGTGCCCGGAAGGCGGGAGGGGTGCGCGAGCAGTACTTC.